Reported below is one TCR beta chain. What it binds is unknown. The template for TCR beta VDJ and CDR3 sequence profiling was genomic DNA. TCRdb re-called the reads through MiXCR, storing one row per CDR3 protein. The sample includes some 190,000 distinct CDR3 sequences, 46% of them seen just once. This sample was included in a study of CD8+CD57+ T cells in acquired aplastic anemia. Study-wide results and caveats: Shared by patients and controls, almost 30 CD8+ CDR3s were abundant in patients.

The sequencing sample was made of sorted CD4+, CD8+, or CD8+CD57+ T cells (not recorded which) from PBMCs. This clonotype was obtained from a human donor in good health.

CDR3 nucleotide sequence: TGTGCCAGCAGTGAATGGCCTAGCGGGGGACTCTACGAGCAGTACTTC. This translates into CASSEWPSGGLYEQYF. V and J are TRBV25-1 and TRBJ2-7; TRBD2 agrees at 10 bases. V gave up 1 base and J gave up 3 bases; unmatched junction bases: 6. Germline CDR1 is MGHDK and CDR2 is SYGVNS. The CDR3 loop spans 16 amino acids.